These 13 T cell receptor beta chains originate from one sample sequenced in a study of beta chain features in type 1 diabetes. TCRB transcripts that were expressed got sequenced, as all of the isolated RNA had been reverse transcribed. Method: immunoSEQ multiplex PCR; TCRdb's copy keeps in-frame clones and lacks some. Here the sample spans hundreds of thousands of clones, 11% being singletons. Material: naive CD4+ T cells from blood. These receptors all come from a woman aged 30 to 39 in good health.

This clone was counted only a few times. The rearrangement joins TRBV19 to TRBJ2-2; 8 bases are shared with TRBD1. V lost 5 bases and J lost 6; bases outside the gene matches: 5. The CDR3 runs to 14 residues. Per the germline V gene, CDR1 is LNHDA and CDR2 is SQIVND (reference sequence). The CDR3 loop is CASSQQGVAGELFF. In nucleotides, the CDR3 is TGTGCCAGTAGTCAACAGGGGGTCGCCGGGGAGCTGTTTTTT.

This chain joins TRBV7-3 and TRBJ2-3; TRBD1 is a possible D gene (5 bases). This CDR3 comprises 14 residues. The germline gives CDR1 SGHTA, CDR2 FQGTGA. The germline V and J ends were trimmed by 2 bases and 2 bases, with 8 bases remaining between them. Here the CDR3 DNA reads TGTGCCAGCAGCTTATCAGGGTACACAGATACGCAGTATTTT. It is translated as CASSLSGYTDTQYF.

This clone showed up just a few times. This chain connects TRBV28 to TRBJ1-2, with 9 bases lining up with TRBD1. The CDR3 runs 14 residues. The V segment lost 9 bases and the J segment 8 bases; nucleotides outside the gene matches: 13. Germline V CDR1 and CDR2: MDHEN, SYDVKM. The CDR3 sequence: CASAPGQGTMGYTF. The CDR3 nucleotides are TGTGCCAGTGCCCCGGGACAGGGAACGATGGGCTACACCTTC.

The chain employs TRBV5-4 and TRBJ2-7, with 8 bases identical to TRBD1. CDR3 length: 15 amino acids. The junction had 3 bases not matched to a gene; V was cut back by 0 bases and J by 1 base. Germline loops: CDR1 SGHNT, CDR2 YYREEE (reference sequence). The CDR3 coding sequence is TGTGCCAGCAGCTTGGGGACAGGGAGTTCCTACGAGCAGTACTTC. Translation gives CASSLGTGSSYEQYF.

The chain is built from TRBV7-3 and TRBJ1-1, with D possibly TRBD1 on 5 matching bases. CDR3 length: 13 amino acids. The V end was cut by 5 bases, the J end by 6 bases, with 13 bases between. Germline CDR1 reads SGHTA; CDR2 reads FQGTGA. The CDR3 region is CASSVQASSEAFF. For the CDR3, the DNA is TGTGCCAGCAGCGTACAGGCGTCCTCTGAAGCTTTCTTT.

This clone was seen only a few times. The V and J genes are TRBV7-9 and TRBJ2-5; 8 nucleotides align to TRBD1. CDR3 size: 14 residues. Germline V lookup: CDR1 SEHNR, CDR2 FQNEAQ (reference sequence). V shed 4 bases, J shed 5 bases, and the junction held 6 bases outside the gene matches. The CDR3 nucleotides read TGTGCCAGCAGCTCCAGGGGGCGCCAGGAGACCCAGTACTTC. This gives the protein CASSSRGRQETQYF. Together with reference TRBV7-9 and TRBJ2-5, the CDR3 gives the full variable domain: DTGVSQNPRHKITKRGQNVTFRCDPISEHNRLYWYRQTLGQGPEFLTYFQNEAQLEKSRLLSDRFSAERPKGSFSTLEIQRTEQGDSAMYLCASSSRGRQETQYFGPGTRLLVL.

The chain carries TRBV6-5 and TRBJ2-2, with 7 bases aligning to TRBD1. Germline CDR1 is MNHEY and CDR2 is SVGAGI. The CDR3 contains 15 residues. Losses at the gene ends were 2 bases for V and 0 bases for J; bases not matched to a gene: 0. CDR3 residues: CASSYDRANTGELFF. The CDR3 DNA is TGTGCCAGCAGTTACGACAGGGCGAACACCGGGGAGCTGTTTTTT.

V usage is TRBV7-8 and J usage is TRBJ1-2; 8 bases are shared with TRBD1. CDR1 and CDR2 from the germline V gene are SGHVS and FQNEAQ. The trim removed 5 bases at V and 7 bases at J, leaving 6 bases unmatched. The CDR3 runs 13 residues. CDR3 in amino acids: CASSGSGGAGYTF. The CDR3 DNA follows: TGTGCCAGCAGCGGTTCAGGGGGCGCTGGCTACACCTTC.

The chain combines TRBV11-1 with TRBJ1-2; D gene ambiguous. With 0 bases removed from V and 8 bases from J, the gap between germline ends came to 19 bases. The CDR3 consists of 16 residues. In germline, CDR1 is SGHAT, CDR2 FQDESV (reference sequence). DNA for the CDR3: TGTGCCAGCAGCTTAGCGCCGGGAGAGATTAAGGCCGGCTACACCTTC. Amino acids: CASSLAPGEIKAGYTF.

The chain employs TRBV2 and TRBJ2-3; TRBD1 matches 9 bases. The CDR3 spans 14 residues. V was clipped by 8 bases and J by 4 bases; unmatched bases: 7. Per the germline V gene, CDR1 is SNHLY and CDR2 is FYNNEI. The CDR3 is CASSEQGAADTQYF. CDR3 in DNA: TGTGCCAGCTCAGAACAGGGGGCGGCAGATACGCAGTATTTT. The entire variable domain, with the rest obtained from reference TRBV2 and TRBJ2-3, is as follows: EPEVTQTPSHQVTQMGQEVILRCVPISNHLYFYWYRQILGQKVEFLVSFYNNEISEKSEIFDDQFSVERPDGSNFTLKIRSTKLEDSAMYFCASSEQGAADTQYFGPGTRLTVL.

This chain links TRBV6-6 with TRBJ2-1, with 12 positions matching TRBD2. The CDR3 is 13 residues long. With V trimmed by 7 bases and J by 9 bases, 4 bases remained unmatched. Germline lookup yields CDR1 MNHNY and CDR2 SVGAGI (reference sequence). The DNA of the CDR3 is TGTGCCAGCAAGCTAGCGGGAGGGGGTGAGCAGTTCTTC. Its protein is CASKLAGGGEQFF.

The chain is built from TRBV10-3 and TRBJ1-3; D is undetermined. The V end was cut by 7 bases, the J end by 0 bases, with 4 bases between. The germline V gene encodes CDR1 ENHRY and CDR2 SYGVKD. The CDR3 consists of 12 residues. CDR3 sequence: CAITSSGNTIYF. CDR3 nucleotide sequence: TGTGCCATCACCAGCTCTGGAAACACCATATATTTT.

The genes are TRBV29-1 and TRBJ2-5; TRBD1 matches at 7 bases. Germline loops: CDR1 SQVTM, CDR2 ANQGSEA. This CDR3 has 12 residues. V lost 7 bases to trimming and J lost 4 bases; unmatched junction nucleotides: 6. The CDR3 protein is CSGRGPGETQYF. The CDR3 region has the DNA TGCAGCGGAAGGGGGCCGGGAGAGACCCAGTACTTC.